The source of this T cell receptor (beta chain) is a study of blood T cell repertoires in COVID-19. Study context: Material from acute and convalescent COVID-19 was sourced from the United States, Italy and Spain.

Authors' methods: Reference gene primer amplification gave nucleated cell count estimates. This table comes from immunoSEQ multiplex PCR, and its TCRdb copy is limited to in-frame clones, with some not included. The DNA gave D and trimming, while V, J and clone size come from that table. The repertoire holds around 280,000 clones, roughly 90% seen once, with 1.7% in the top ten. This clone came up once. Per germline, CDR1 SGHRS and CDR2 YFSETQ. The V end was cut by 5 bases, the J end by 6 bases, with 19 bases between. The CDR3 spans 15 residues. Sequencing was performed on PBMCs or T cells enriched from blood (not recorded which). The V call is TRBV5-1, the J call TRBJ2-3; TRBD1 might be the D (5 bases). This TCR was recovered from a woman in her late teens or twenties with acute COVID-19. The CDR3 sequence is CASRREQGKSDTQYF. The CDR3 DNA is TGCGCCAGCAGAAGAGAGCAGGGCAAATCCGATACGCAGTATTTT.